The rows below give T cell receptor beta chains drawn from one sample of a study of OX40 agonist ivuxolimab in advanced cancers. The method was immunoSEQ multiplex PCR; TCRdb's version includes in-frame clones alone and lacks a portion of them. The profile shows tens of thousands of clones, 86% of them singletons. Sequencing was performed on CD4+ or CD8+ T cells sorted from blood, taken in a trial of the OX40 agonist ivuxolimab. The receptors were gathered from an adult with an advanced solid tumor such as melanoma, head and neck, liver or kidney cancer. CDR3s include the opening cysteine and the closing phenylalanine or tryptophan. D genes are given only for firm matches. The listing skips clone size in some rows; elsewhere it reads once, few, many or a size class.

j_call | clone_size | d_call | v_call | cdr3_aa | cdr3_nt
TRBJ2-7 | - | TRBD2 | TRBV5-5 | CASSLSGANSYEQYF | TGTGCCAGCAGCTTGAGCGGGGCCAACTCCTACGAGCAGTACTTC
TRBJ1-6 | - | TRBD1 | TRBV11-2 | CASSLGRGPSPLHF | TGTGCCAGCAGCTTAGGCAGGGGGCCTTCACCCCTCCACTTT
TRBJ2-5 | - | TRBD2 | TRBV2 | CASSEAAFAGGSQETQYF | TGTGCCAGCAGTGAAGCCGCCTTCGCGGGGGGCTCCCAAGAGACCCAGTACTTC
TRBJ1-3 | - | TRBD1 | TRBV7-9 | CASSSYSGQGGGNTIYF | TGTGCCAGCAGCTCCTACTCGGGACAGGGAGGTGGAAACACCATATATTTT
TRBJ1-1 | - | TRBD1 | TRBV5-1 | CASSLAPGGVTLNTEAFF | TGCGCCAGCAGCTTGGCCCCAGGGGGAGTTACTTTGAACACTGAAGCTTTCTTT
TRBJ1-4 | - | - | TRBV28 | CASSLGTPLATNEKLFF | TGTGCCAGCAGTTTAGGGACTCCACTTGCAACTAATGAAAAACTGTTTTTT
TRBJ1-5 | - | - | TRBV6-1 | CASSKNQPQHF | TGTGCCAGCAGTAAGAATCAGCCCCAGCATTTT
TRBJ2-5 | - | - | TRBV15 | CATSRGERQETQYF | TGTGCCACCAGCAGAGGTGAGAGACAAGAGACCCAGTACTTC
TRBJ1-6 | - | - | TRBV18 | CASSPLPLGYKAYNSPLHF | TGTGCCAGCTCACCCCTACCATTAGGGTATAAGGCCTATAATTCACCCCTCCACTTT
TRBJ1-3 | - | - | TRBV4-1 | CASSQGLGWGAGNTIYF | TGCGCCAGCAGCCAAGGGTTGGGTTGGGGGGCAGGAAACACCATATATTTT
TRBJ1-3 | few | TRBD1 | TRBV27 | CASRRTGAGNTIYF | TGTGCCAGCAGGAGGACAGGGGCTGGAAACACCATATATTTT
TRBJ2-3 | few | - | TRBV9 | CASSATGGVGTDTQYF | TGTGCCAGCAGCGCCACCGGCGGGGTAGGGACAGATACGCAGTATTTT
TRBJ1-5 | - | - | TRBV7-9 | CASSPDGARGNQPQHF | TGTGCCAGCAGCCCCGATGGGGCTCGCGGAAATCAGCCCCAGCATTTT
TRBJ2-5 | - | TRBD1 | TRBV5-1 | CASSSVGTGIQETQYF | TGCGCCAGCAGCTCCGTCGGGACAGGGATCCAAGAGACCCAGTACTTC
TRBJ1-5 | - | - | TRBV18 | CASSPPPTVVARDSNQPQHF | TGTGCCAGCTCACCACCGCCGACAGTAGTGGCCCGTGATAGCAATCAGCCCCAGCATTTT
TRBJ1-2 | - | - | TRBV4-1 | CASSRENQGNGYTF | TGCGCCAGCAGCCGCGAGAACCAGGGGAATGGCTACACCTTC
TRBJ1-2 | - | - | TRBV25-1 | CASSEYGGSDGYTF | TGTGCCAGCAGTGAATACGGGGGCTCAGATGGCTACACCTTC
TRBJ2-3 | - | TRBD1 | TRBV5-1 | CASSLAGTGRTDTQYF | TGCGCCAGCAGCTTGGCTGGGACAGGACGCACAGATACGCAGTATTTT
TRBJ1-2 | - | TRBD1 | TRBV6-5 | CASSTGQGDYTF | TGTGCCAGCAGTACCGGACAGGGCGACTACACCTTC
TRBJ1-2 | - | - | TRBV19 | CASSRGQARDYGYTF | TGTGCCAGTAGTAGGGGGCAGGCCCGGGACTATGGCTACACCTTC
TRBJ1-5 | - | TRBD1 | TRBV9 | CASSRTGQPQHF | TGTGCCAGCAGCCGGACAGGCCAGCCCCAGCATTTT
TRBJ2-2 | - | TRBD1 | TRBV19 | CASSMPGRTGGFAGELFF | TGTGCCAGTAGTATGCCAGGGAGGACAGGGGGCTTCGCCGGGGAGCTGTTTTTT
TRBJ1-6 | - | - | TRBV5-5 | CASSLGSAREDSPLHF | TGTGCCAGCAGCTTGGGATCGGCGAGAGAGGATTCACCCCTCCACTTT
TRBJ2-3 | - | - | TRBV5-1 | CASSLVGQGGTDTQYF | TGCGCCAGCAGCTTGGTGGGGCAGGGTGGCACAGATACGCAGTATTTT
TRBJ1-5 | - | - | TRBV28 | CASSLFGSQQPQHF | TGTGCCAGCAGTTTATTTGGATCCCAACAGCCCCAGCATTTT
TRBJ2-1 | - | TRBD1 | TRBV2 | CASSGSGQPYNEQFF | TGTGCCAGCAGTGGGTCGGGACAGCCCTACAATGAGCAGTTCTTC
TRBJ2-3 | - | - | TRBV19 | CASSIGWGPKADTQYF | TGTGCCAGTAGTATTGGGTGGGGGCCGAAAGCAGATACGCAGTATTTT
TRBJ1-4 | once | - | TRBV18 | CASSQEVAKREKLFF | TGTGCCAGCTCGCAGGAAGTGGCAAAGAGAGAAAAACTGTTTTTT
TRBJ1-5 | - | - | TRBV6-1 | CASSEGTAYNQPQHF | TGTGCCAGCAGTGAAGGGACAGCCTACAATCAGCCCCAGCATTTT
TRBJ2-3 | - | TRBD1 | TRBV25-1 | CASSGLPAPGQGWDTQYF | TGTGCCAGCAGTGGACTCCCCGCCCCGGGACAGGGGTGGGATACGCAGTATTTT
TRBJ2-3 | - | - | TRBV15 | CATSTRWGKRSGSTDTQYF | TGTGCCACCAGCACCCGCTGGGGAAAAAGATCCGGTAGCACAGATACGCAGTATTTT
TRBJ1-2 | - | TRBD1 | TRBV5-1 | CASSLGGTGYGYTF | TGCGCCAGCAGCTTGGGAGGGACAGGGTATGGCTACACCTTC
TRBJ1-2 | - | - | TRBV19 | CASSPRTSGYTF | TGTGCCAGTAGTCCAAGGACAAGCGGCTACACCTTC
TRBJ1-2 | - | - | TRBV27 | CASSLQGWNYGYTF | TGTGCCAGCAGTTTGCAGGGTTGGAACTATGGCTACACCTTC
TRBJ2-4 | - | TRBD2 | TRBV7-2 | CASSLAPAGTTRKNIQYF | TGTGCCAGCAGCTTAGCTCCGGCCGGGACTACCAGAAAAAACATTCAGTACTTC
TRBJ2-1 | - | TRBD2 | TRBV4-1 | CASSPPLGSGGRFF | TGCGCCAGCAGCCCACCCTTAGGTAGCGGGGGAAGGTTCTTC
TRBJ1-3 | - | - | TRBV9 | CASSTTDFGNTIYF | TGTGCCAGCAGCACCACGGATTTTGGAAACACCATATATTTT
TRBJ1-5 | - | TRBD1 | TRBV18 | CASSRGTGASQPQHF | TGTGCCAGCTCACGCGGGACAGGGGCCAGTCAGCCCCAGCATTTT
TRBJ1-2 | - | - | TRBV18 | CASSPRGADNYGYTF | TGTGCCAGCTCACCAAGGGGCGCGGACAACTATGGCTACACCTTC
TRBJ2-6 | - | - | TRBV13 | CASSFRRSGANVLTF | TGTGCCAGCAGTTTTCGACGCTCTGGGGCCAACGTCCTGACTTTC
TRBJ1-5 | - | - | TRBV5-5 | CASSLRQGYNQPQHF | TGTGCCAGCAGCTTGCGGCAGGGGTACAATCAGCCCCAGCATTTT